The entry below describes one T cell receptor beta chain. Per the authors' pipeline: Estimation of nucleated cell counts was performed using reference gene primer amplification. TCRdb's copy holds only in-frame clones and misses some; the assay was immunoSEQ multiplex PCR. D and trimming come from the DNA, and the V and J calls and clone size come from that table. The profile shows over 50,000 clones, 80% to 90% of them singletons. This CDR3 is built from 14 residues. With V trimmed by 2 bases and J by 2 bases, 3 bases remained unmatched. Looked up from germline, CDR1 is SGHRS and CDR2 is YFSETQ. The entry originates in a study of blood T cell repertoires in COVID-19. Study context: Sites in the United States, Italy and Spain provided acute and convalescent COVID-19 samples. T cells, B-cell-depleted T cells, or PBMCs supplied cDNA or gDNA.

The material sequenced was peripheral blood. The sequence was obtained from an older man with acute or convalescent COVID-19. J is TRBJ2-5 and V is TRBV5-1, with 7 nucleotides matching TRBD1. The CDR3 reads CASSLGTAQETQYF. The CDR3 bases are TGCGCCAGCAGCTTAGGGACAGCTCAAGAGACCCAGTACTTC.